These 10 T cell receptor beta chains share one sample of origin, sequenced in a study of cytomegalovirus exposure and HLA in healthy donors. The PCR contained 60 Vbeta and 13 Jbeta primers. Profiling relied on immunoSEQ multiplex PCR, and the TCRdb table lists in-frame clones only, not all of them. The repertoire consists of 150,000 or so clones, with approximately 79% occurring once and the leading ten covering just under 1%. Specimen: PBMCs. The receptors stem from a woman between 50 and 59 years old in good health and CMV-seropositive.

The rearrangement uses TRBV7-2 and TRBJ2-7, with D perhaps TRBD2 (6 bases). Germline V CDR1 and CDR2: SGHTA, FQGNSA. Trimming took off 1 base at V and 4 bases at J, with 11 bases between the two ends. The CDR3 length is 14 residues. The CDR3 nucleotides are TGTGCCAGCAGCTTAGAGGCGGGAACGTACGAGCAGTACTTC. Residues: CASSLEAGTYEQYF.

In DNA, the CDR3 is TGCGCCAGCAGCTCTGGGGGGGTTCGCAACACTGAAGCTTTCTTT. The encoded protein is CASSSGGVRNTEAFF. This chain joins TRBV5-1 and TRBJ1-1; D is possibly TRBD1 (5 bases). Germline V CDR1 and CDR2: SGHRS, YFSETQ. V lost 3 bases and J 2 bases, leaving 14 bases between the germline ends. This CDR3 spans 15 amino acids.

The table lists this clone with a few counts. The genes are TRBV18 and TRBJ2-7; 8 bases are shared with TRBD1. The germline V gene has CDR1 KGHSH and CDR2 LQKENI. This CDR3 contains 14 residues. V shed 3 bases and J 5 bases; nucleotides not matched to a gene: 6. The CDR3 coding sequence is TGTGCCAGCTCACCCCGGACAGGGCTTGACGAGCAGTACTTC. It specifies CASSPRTGLDEQYF.

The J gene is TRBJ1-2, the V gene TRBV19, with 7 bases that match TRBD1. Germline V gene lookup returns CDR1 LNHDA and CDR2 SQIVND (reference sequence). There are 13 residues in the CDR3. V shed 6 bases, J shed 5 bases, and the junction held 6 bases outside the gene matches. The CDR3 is CASSLDRIYGYTF. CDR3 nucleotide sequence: TGTGCCAGTAGCCTGGACAGGATATATGGCTACACCTTC.

The CDR3 sequence: CASSSSGAAYEQYF. CDR3 sequence (DNA): TGTGCCAGCAGCTCGAGCGGTGCCGCCTACGAGCAGTACTTC. The chain carries TRBV9 and TRBJ2-7; tentatively, D is TRBD2 (5 bases). Trimming took off 4 bases at V and 2 bases at J, with 13 bases between the two ends. Germline V CDR1 and CDR2: SGDLS, YYNGEE. The length of the CDR3 is 14 residues.

The CDR3 reads CASSLSGIEEKLFF. As DNA, the CDR3 is TGTGCCAGCAGCTTATCAGGGATAGAGGAAAAACTGTTTTTT. The chain employs TRBV7-9 and TRBJ1-4, with D possibly matching TRBD1 (5 bases). The V gene lost 2 bases and the J gene lost 8 bases, with 12 bases spanning the gap. This CDR3 is 14 amino acids long. Germline values: CDR1 SEHNR, CDR2 FQNEAQ (reference sequence).

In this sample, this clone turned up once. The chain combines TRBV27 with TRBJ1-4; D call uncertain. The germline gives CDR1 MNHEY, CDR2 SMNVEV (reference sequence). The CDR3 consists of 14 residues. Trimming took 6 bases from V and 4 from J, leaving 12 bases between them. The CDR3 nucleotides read TGTGCCAGCAGACCATTTGCGGGTAATGAAAAACTGTTTTTT. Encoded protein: CASRPFAGNEKLFF.

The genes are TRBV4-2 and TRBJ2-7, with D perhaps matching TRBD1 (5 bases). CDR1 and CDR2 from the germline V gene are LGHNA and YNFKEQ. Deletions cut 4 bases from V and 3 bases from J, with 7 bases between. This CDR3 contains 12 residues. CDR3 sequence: CASSPQGYEQYF. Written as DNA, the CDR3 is TGTGCCAGCAGCCCCCAGGGCTACGAGCAGTACTTC.

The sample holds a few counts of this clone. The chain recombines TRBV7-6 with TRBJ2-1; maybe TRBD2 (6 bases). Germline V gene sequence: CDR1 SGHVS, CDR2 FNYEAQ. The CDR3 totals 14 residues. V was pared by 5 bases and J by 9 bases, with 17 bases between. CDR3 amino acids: CASSPGRGYGEQFF. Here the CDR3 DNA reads TGTGCCAGCAGCCCCGGACGGGGGTACGGTGAGCAGTTCTTC. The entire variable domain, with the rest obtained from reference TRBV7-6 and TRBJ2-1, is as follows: GAGVSQSPRYKVTKRGQDVALRCDPISGHVSLYWYRQALGQGPEFLTYFNYEAQQDKSGLPNDRFSAERPEGSISTLTIQRTEQRDSAMYRCASSPGRGYGEQFFGPGTRLTVL.

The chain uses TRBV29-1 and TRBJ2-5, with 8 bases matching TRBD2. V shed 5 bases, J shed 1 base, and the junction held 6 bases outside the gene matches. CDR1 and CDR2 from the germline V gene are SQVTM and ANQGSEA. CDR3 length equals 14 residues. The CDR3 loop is CSVLSLAGQETQYF. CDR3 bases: TGCAGCGTTTTGAGTCTAGCGGGCCAAGAGACCCAGTACTTC.